These 27 T cell receptor beta chains originate from one sample sequenced in a study of OX40 agonist ivuxolimab in advanced cancers. Library preparation employed the immunoSEQ multiplex PCR assay. Drawn from immuneACCESS, this table holds only the in-frame rearrangements with V and J called that TCRdb kept. Clones are partly lost; checked studies trace under half to an unresolved V gene and leave the rest unexplained. Present in this sample are some 64,000 clones, roughly 87% of which were seen just once. The top ten clonotypes cover about 2.7% of the sample. Sequencing was performed on CD4+ or CD8+ T cells sorted from blood, taken in a trial of the OX40 agonist ivuxolimab. The receptors were gathered from an adult with an advanced solid tumor such as melanoma, head and neck, liver or kidney cancer.

J is TRBJ2-1 and V is TRBV6-6; TRBD1 agrees at 9 bases. Trimming removed 0 bases from V and 8 bases from J; junction bases left unmatched: 5. The germline V gene encodes CDR1 MNHNY and CDR2 SVGAGI (reference sequence). The CDR3 spans 15 residues. CDR3 DNA sequence: TGTGCCAGCAGTTACTCAACAGGGGGCGGCGATGAGCAGTTCTTC. This translates into CASSYSTGGGDEQFF.

In this sample, this clone turned up once. This chain uses TRBV18 with TRBJ1-1; D may be TRBD1 (6 bases). The germline gives CDR1 KGHSH, CDR2 LQKENI. With 6 bases removed from V and 2 bases from J, the gap between germline ends came to 16 bases. The length of the CDR3 is 15 residues. The CDR3 DNA follows: TGTGCCAGCTCCCTAGGGGGGCTAGGAAACACTGAAGCTTTCTTT. Encoded protein: CASSLGGLGNTEAFF.

The V gene is TRBV7-9, the J gene TRBJ2-1; 11 nucleotides agree with TRBD2. CDR1 and CDR2 from the germline V gene are SEHNR and FQNEAQ (reference sequence). V shed 5 bases, J shed 5 bases, and the junction held 5 bases outside the gene matches. This CDR3 has 15 amino acids. The CDR3 DNA reads TGTGCCAGCAGCCCCGGGACTAGCGGTAACAATGAGCAGTTCTTC. This gives the protein CASSPGTSGNNEQFF. The entire variable domain, with the rest obtained from reference TRBV7-9 and TRBJ2-1, is as follows: DTGVSQNPRHKITKRGQNVTFRCDPISEHNRLYWYRQTLGQGPEFLTYFQNEAQLEKSRLLSDRFSAERPKGSFSTLEIQRTEQGDSAMYLCASSPGTSGNNEQFFGPGTRLTVL.

This chain's CDR3 is CASSLSVWADQPQHF. In DNA, the CDR3 is TGTGCCAGCAGCTTAAGTGTATGGGCTGATCAGCCCCAGCATTTT. The chain recombines TRBV7-2 with TRBJ1-5; no definite D call. V was pared by 2 bases and J by 5 bases, with 13 bases between. This CDR3 is 15 amino acids long. The germline V gene has CDR1 SGHTA and CDR2 FQGNSA.

The chain links TRBV14 to TRBJ2-3; 8 bases align to TRBD2. V lost 4 bases, J lost 6 bases, and 12 bases stayed unmatched. Germline V gene sequence: CDR1 SGHDN, CDR2 FVKESK. There are 16 residues in the CDR3. CDR3 nucleotides: TGTGCCAGCAGCCCTCCTTGGAGCGGGAGAACGGATACGCAGTATTTT. Amino acid sequence: CASSPPWSGRTDTQYF.

The chain joins TRBV6-5 to TRBJ2-7; a weak D match, TRBD2 (6 bases). CDR1 is MNHEY, CDR2 SVGAGI, per germline. This CDR3 has 14 residues. The germline V and J ends were trimmed by 8 bases and 2 bases, with 16 bases remaining between them. The CDR3 bases are TGTGCCAGCCATGGGCGGGACGGGACCTACGAGCAGTACTTC. It is translated as CASHGRDGTYEQYF.

The V gene is TRBV13, the J gene TRBJ2-4; 8 bases are shared with TRBD1. Germline CDR1 and CDR2: PRHDT and FYEKMQ (reference sequence). The V segment lost 5 bases and the J segment 12 bases; nucleotides outside the gene matches: 3. The CDR3 consists of 11 residues. The CDR3 bases are TGTGCCAGCAGCCAGGGGGCTGCTCAGTACTTC. Its translation is CASSQGAAQYF. The variable domain in full, with the rest retrieved from reference TRBV13 and TRBJ2-4, is AAGVIQSPRHLIKEKRETATLKCYPIPRHDTVYWYQQGPGQDPQFLISFYEKMQSDKGSIPDRFSAQQFSDYHSELNMSSLELGDSALYFCASSQGAAQYFGAGTRLSVL.

The V gene is TRBV2, the J gene TRBJ2-7; D is uncertain. CDR1 SNHLY and CDR2 FYNNEI come from the germline V gene. Trimming pared 1 base from V and 12 bases from J, leaving 13 bases between. The length of the CDR3 is 12 residues. The CDR3 DNA reads as TGTGCCAGCAGTGAAGGGAGAACTTTTCCGTACTTC. Translation gives CASSEGRTFPYF.

CDR3 region: CASSVSIPTGELFF. CDR3 coding DNA: TGTGCCAGCAGCGTTTCCATACCAACCGGGGAGCTGTTTTTT. This chain links TRBV9 with TRBJ2-2; D is unresolved. The CDR3 contains 14 residues. Per germline, CDR1 SGDLS and CDR2 YYNGEE. V dropped 2 bases and J dropped 5 bases, with 10 bases sitting between them. Full variable domain (remainder filled in from reference TRBV9 and TRBJ2-2): DSGVTQTPKHLITATGQRVTLRCSPRSGDLSVYWYQQSLDQGLQFLIQYYNGEERAKGNILERFSAQQFPDLHSELNLSSLELGDSALYFCASSVSIPTGELFFGEGSRLTVL.

The J gene is TRBJ2-6, the V gene TRBV27; D not resolved. V lost 3 bases, J lost 3 bases, and 6 bases lay in between. Germline lookup yields CDR1 MNHEY and CDR2 SMNVEV (reference sequence). This CDR3 comprises 14 residues. CDR3 nucleotide sequence: TGTGCCAGCAGTTTGTGGTTTGGGGCCAACGTCCTGACTTTC. Its translation is CASSLWFGANVLTF.

The chain uses TRBV7-6 and TRBJ2-7; TRBD1 agrees at 7 bases. Germline V gene data show CDR1 as SGHVS and CDR2 as FNYEAQ. The CDR3 contains 13 residues. The trim removed 4 bases at V and 3 bases at J, leaving 3 bases unmatched. The CDR3 bases are TGTGCCAGCAGCTACGACAGGGACTACGAGCAGTACTTC. It yields the protein CASSYDRDYEQYF.

This clone was seen just once. V usage is TRBV6-5 and J usage is TRBJ1-5, with D uncertain. Germline CDR1 and CDR2: MNHEY and SVGAGI. The V end lost 0 bases, the J end lost 1 base, and 7 bases lay between the germline ends. This CDR3 is built from 15 residues. The CDR3 region has the DNA TGTGCCAGCAGTTACTCGATGGGGAGCAATCAGCCCCAGCATTTT. Translation: CASSYSMGSNQPQHF.

This rearrangement joins TRBV2 to TRBJ2-5; 12 nucleotides match TRBD2. The J call may be in error: the DNA end matches TRBJ2-7 better. The CDR3 length is 15 residues. Per the germline V gene, CDR1 is SNHLY and CDR2 is FYNNEI. CDR3 in amino acids: CASSEGLAGTYEQYF. For the CDR3, the DNA is TGTGCCAGCAGTGAGGGACTAGCGGGCACCTACGAGCAGTACTTC.

The CDR3 reads CASRPTGGDTEAFF. The DNA of the CDR3 is TGTGCCAGCCGACCGACAGGGGGGGACACTGAAGCTTTCTTT. This rearrangement joins TRBV7-2 to TRBJ1-1; 9 bases are shared with TRBD1. This CDR3 has 14 residues. Germline V gene sequence: CDR1 SGHTA, CDR2 FQGNSA. The V gene end was trimmed by 8 bases and the J gene end by 3 bases; junction bases not matched to a gene: 7.

The V and J genes are TRBV18 and TRBJ2-7, with D possibly TRBD2 on 5 matching bases. CDR3 size: 13 residues. V lost 6 bases and J 3 bases, leaving 12 bases between the germline ends. The V gene's germline CDR1 is KGHSH and CDR2 LQKENI. The CDR3 nucleotides read TGTGCCAGCTCTCCTCGGGCGGGCTACGAGCAGTACTTC. The encoded protein is CASSPRAGYEQYF.

This clone was seen just once. At one of its ends the junction is not consistent with the germline gene, which may arise from a read error. The CDR3 DNA reads TGTGCTAGCAGCTTGGGACTAGCGGGAGTTCATGAGCAGTTCTTC. Protein: CASSLGLAGVHEQFF. This chain uses TRBV7-7 with TRBJ2-1; TRBD2 matches 14 bases. The germline CDR1 and CDR2 sequences are SSHAT and FNYEAQ (reference sequence). This CDR3 has 15 amino acids.

The rearrangement uses TRBV27 and TRBJ2-2, with D possibly TRBD2 on 5 matching bases. The CDR3 length is 15 residues. V was pared by 0 bases and J by 6 bases, with 11 bases between. The germline V gene encodes CDR1 MNHEY and CDR2 SMNVEV (reference sequence). CDR3 sequence: CASSLSGIVAGELFF. CDR3 nucleotide sequence: TGTGCCAGCAGTTTATCCGGGATAGTCGCCGGGGAGCTGTTTTTT.

The CDR3 DNA reads as TGTGCCAGCAGCTTAGAAATACTTGGTTCAACCAAAAACATTCAGTACTTC. Its protein product is CASSLEILGSTKNIQYF. The J gene is TRBJ2-4, the V gene TRBV7-2; D is unresolved. The CDR3 contains 17 residues. The V and J ends lost 1 base and 2 bases respectively, with 15 bases between them. Germline-derived CDR1 and CDR2 are SGHTA and FQGNSA.

CDR3: CATAIGTGQETQYF. In DNA, the CDR3 is TGTGCCACAGCGATAGGGACAGGACAAGAGACCCAGTACTTC. This sequence joins TRBV6-6 and TRBJ2-5; 8 bases agree with TRBD1. V lost 10 bases, J lost 2 bases, and 9 bases stayed unmatched. CDR3 size: 14 residues. In germline, CDR1 is MNHNY, CDR2 SVGAGI (reference sequence).

This chain connects TRBV20-1 to TRBJ1-1, with 9 bases that match TRBD1. V trimming: 6 bases; J trimming: 11 bases; junction bases outside the gene matches: 7. Germline values: CDR1 DFQATT, CDR2 SNEGSKA (reference sequence). The CDR3 loop spans 11 amino acids. The CDR3 is CSAWDRVMAFF. In DNA, the CDR3 is TGCAGTGCCTGGGACAGGGTGATGGCTTTCTTT.

The chain couples TRBV4-3 to TRBJ2-1; 12 bases are a match to TRBD2. J was trimmed by 6 bases and V by 4 bases; bases with no gene match: 7. The germline V gene has CDR1 LGHNA and CDR2 YSLEER. This CDR3 has 16 residues. The CDR3 reads CASSRATSGSSNEQFF. In DNA form, the CDR3 reads TGCGCCAGCAGCCGAGCGACTAGCGGGAGTAGCAATGAGCAGTTCTTC.

The table lists this clone with a count of one. The chain has TRBV7-2 and TRBJ2-1; D call uncertain. Germline CDR1 and CDR2: SGHTA and FQGNSA. The CDR3 spans 14 residues. The ends were cut back, 3 bases at V and 8 bases at J, with 14 bases in the middle. For the CDR3, the DNA is TGTGCCAGCAGCTTGGAAAGAGCTTCTCATGAGCAGTTCTTC. It codes for CASSLERASHEQFF.

The chain carries TRBV11-2 and TRBJ2-1; D not resolved. With 0 bases removed from V and 3 bases from J, the gap between germline ends came to 9 bases. There are 15 residues in the CDR3. CDR1 is SGHAT, CDR2 FQNNGV, per germline. In DNA form, the CDR3 reads TGTGCCAGCAGCTTAGATCGAGCAAACTACAATGAGCAGTTCTTC. Translated: CASSLDRANYNEQFF.

This chain uses TRBV28 with TRBJ1-5; D remains ambiguous. V dropped 3 bases and J dropped 6 bases, with 15 bases sitting between them. There are 15 residues in the CDR3. Per the germline V gene, CDR1 is MDHEN and CDR2 is SYDVKM. The CDR3 sequence: CASSFLDQGGQPQHF. In DNA, the CDR3 is TGTGCCAGCAGTTTCCTGGACCAAGGCGGTCAGCCCCAGCATTTT.

The chain recombines TRBV11-2 with TRBJ2-5, with D possibly matching TRBD1 (5 bases). CDR1 is SGHAT, CDR2 FQNNGV, per germline. The V and J ends lost 3 bases and 1 base respectively, with 9 bases between them. The CDR3 totals 14 residues. CDR3 region: CASSLSGIQETQYF. The DNA for the CDR3 is TGTGCCAGCAGCTTGTCAGGGATCCAAGAGACCCAGTACTTC.

This chain joins TRBV9 and TRBJ2-6; D is unclear. The ends were cut back, 6 bases at V and 5 bases at J, with 21 bases in the middle. Germline CDR1 and CDR2: SGDLS and YYNGEE. This CDR3 comprises 17 residues. The chain's CDR3 is CASKKRYKQSRANVLTF. CDR3 sequence (DNA): TGTGCCAGCAAGAAACGGTACAAACAAAGTCGGGCCAACGTCCTGACTTTC.

The chain links TRBV5-1 to TRBJ2-7; 10 bases agree with TRBD1. CDR1 is SGHRS and CDR2 is YFSETQ in the germline V gene. Losses at the gene ends were 5 bases for V and 0 bases for J; bases not matched to a gene: 5. CDR3 length equals 15 residues. CDR3 amino acids: CASRTGQGDSYEQYF. The CDR3 DNA reads as TGCGCCAGCAGGACTGGACAGGGGGACTCCTACGAGCAGTACTTC.